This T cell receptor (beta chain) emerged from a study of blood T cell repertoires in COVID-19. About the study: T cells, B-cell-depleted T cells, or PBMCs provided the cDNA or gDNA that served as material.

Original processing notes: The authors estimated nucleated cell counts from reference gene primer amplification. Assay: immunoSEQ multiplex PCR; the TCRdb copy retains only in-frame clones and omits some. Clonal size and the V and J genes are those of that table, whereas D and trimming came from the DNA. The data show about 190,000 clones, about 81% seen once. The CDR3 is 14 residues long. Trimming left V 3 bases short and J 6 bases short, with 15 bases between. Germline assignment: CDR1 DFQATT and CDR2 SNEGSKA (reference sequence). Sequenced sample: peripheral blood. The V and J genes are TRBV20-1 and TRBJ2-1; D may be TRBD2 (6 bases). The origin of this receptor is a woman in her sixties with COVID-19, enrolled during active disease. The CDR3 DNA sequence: TGCAGTGCTAGTAAGGAGGGCCCCAGCAATGAGCAGTTCTTC. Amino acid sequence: CSASKEGPSNEQFF.